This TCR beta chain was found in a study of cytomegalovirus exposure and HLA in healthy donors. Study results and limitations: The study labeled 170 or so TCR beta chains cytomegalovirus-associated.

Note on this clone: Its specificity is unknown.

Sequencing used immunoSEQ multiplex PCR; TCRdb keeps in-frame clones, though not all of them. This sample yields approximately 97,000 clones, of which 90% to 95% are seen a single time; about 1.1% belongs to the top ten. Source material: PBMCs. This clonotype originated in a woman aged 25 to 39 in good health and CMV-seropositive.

In DNA, the CDR3 is TGTGCCAGCAGATCCCAGGGGCCCTATGGCTACACCTTC. Residues: CASRSQGPYGYTF. The chain uses TRBV6-5 and TRBJ1-2; possibly TRBD1 for D (6 bases). This CDR3 region has 13 residues. CDR1 is MNHEY and CDR2 is SVGAGI in the germline V gene. V was shortened by 6 bases and J by 4 bases, with 12 bases between the two germline ends.